Sequencing of this T cell receptor beta chain was carried out in a study of blood T cell repertoires in COVID-19. On the study more broadly: COVID-19 samples from acute and convalescent phases originated in the United States, Italy and Spain.

Original handling: Reference gene primers were amplified, and this amplification served to estimate nucleated cell counts. The data were produced by immunoSEQ multiplex PCR, yet TCRdb's version contains in-frame clones alone and is incomplete. The DNA gave D and trimming, while V, J and clone size come from that table. There are roughly 150,000 clones in the sample; approximately 91% occur only once, and about 2% lies in the top ten. The CDR3 consists of 13 residues. Germline V gene lookup returns CDR1 LNHDA and CDR2 SQIVND (reference sequence). V shed 3 bases and J shed 11 bases, with 16 bases lying between them.

The clonotype was recovered from a man younger than 30 with acute or convalescent COVID-19. Sequencing was performed on peripheral blood. The J gene is TRBJ1-1, the V gene TRBV19; D call uncertain. The CDR3 spells CASSILPQTAAFF. CDR3 nucleotides: TGTGCCAGTAGTATCCTCCCCCAAACCGCGGCTTTCTTT.